A selection of T cell receptor beta chains follows, all from one sample in a study of human T cells and chemical hapten exposure. TCRdb analysed the RACE reads with MiXCR anew, one entry per CDR3 protein. The sample has tens of thousands of distinct CDR3 sequences, roughly a tenth seen once. Sequencing was performed on whole blood, taken in connection with sensitization to the hapten diphenylcyclopropenone (DPC). These receptors originate from a woman aged 50 to 60 with alopecia areata. Some clones in this sample may be carry-over from other donors' samples. CDR3s include the opening cysteine and the closing phenylalanine or tryptophan. Fields, in order: D gene, V gene, clone size, J gene, CDR3 DNA, CDR3 protein. A D gene is named only where the DNA matches it firmly. Clone size appears in some rows only: once, few, many, or a class for an expanded clone.

>-|TRBV19|many|TRBJ2-5
TGTGCCAGTAGTATTTTGGGGCAAGAGACCCAGTACTTC
CASSILGQETQYF
>-|TRBV30|-|TRBJ1-2
TGTGCCTGGACCACCGGGGCTGGCTACACCTTC
CAWTTGAGYTF
>-|TRBV4-3|few|TRBJ2-2
TGCGCCAGCAGCCCCCAGCTACCGGGAGTTACCGGGGAGCTGTTTTTT
CASSPQLPGVTGELFF
>TRBD1|TRBV27|-|TRBJ2-3
TGTGCCAGCAGTTTAAGAAGCGACAGGGGGAATACGCAGTATTTT
CASSLRSDRGNTQYF
>TRBD2|TRBV7-2|few|TRBJ2-5
TGTGCCAGCAGCTTAGCAGTCGGACTAGCGGGAGCCCAAGAGACCCAGTACTTC
CASSLAVGLAGAQETQYF
>TRBD1|TRBV7-2|many|TRBJ2-2
TGTGCCAGCAGCCTAGGCCATTGGACAGGGAACACCGGGGAGCTGTTTTTT
CASSLGHWTGNTGELFF
>TRBD1|TRBV28|-|TRBJ1-1
TGTGCCAGCACTGGACAGGAAATAAAAGAAGCTTTCTTT
CASTGQEIKEAFF
>TRBD1|TRBV6-1|many|TRBJ1-2
TGTGCCAGCAGTCCCGGACAGGACACCTATGGCTACACCTTC
CASSPGQDTYGYTF
>-|TRBV3-1|-|TRBJ2-3
TGTGCCAGCAGCCAAGATTTTGGTTCGGATACGCAGTATTTT
CASSQDFGSDTQYF
>-|TRBV5-1|few|TRBJ1-1
TGCGCCAGCAGCTTGGAAGGAGCGGGTGAAGCTTTCTTT
CASSLEGAGEAFF
>-|TRBV30|-|TRBJ1-1
TGTGCCTGGAGTGTTATGTTGACCGCTGAAGCTTTCTTT
CAWSVMLTAEAFF
>TRBD2|TRBV20-1|-|TRBJ2-7
TGCAGTGCTAGTATCGGGGCTAGCGGGACCGCCGAGCAGTACTTC
CSASIGASGTAEQYF
>TRBD1|TRBV7-2|-|TRBJ1-5
TGTGCCAGCAGCTTAGAGCAGGGGGCGGGCCAGCCCCAGCATTTT
CASSLEQGAGQPQHF
>TRBD2|TRBV30|many|TRBJ2-1
TGTGCCTGGGAGGGTAGCGGGAGGGGGAATGAGCAGTTCTTC
CAWEGSGRGNEQFF
>-|TRBV14|many|TRBJ2-7
TGTGCCAGCAGCCAAGGTCCCGGCTCCTACGAGCAGTACTTC
CASSQGPGSYEQYF
>TRBD2|TRBV18|-|TRBJ2-1
TGTGCCAGCTCACCACCGGGACTAGCGGGATCCAATGAGCAGTTCTTC
CASSPPGLAGSNEQFF
>-|TRBV7-2|-|TRBJ1-1
TGTGCCAGCAGCTTATCCCTAATGAGTGGGACTGAAGCTTTCTTT
CASSLSLMSGTEAFF
>TRBD2|TRBV15|-|TRBJ2-1
TGTGCCACCAGCAGGATAGCGGGGGGGACCTACAATGAGCAGTTCTTC
CATSRIAGGTYNEQFF
>TRBD1|TRBV6-2/TRBV6-3|-|TRBJ2-1
TGTGCCAGCACAGAACAGGGGCCCTCCTACAATGAGCAGTTCTTC
CASTEQGPSYNEQFF
>-|TRBV28|many|TRBJ2-6
TGTGCCAGCAGCGTTACAGGGTCTGGGGCCAACGTCCTGACTTTC
CASSVTGSGANVLTF
>-|TRBV2|many|TRBJ2-1
TGTGCCAGCAGGAGGTGGCTGGATGAGCAGTTCTTC
CASRRWLDEQFF
>-|TRBV11-2|few|TRBJ2-5
TGTGCCAGCAGCGCGAGGGCGGGACAGAGTCTTGCCCAGTACTTC
CASSARAGQSLAQYF